This T cell receptor (beta chain) originates from a study of Ad26.COV2.S vaccination and SARS-CoV-2 variants. Generated by immunoSEQ multiplex PCR, the TCRdb table keeps only in-frame clones and is missing some. The sample lists roughly 460,000 clones, about 89% occurring once. V shed 5 bases and J 7 bases; nucleotides not matched to a gene: 10. Germline V gene sequence: CDR1 MDHEN, CDR2 SYDVKM. The CDR3 runs to 15 residues. The treatment here: about 20 received Ad26.COV2.S at low or high dose, single or two shots; about five received placebo; per-sample allocation not given. At day 63 after the first vaccine or placebo injection, samples were drawn. Vaccination employed an Ad26 vector expressing the Wuhan-strain SARS-CoV-2 spike. General study findings and limits: While placebo recipients had lower spike-specific TCR breadth, vaccine recipients had more.

With regard to this clone: Its cognate antigen is unknown.

This chain links TRBV28 with TRBJ2-1; TRBD1 agrees at 8 bases. The specimen comprised peripheral blood, sampled in a trial of Ad26.COV2.S vaccine versus placebo. This receptor was obtained from a person between 18 and 59 years old who received the Ad26.COV2.S COVID-19 vaccine or a placebo. The DNA of the CDR3 is TGTGCCAGCAGTGGGGGACAGGTTCCCCTAAATGAGCAGTTCTTC. Translated, it gives CASSGGQVPLNEQFF.